This T cell receptor beta chain appears in the sequencing data of a study of T cell responses to AZD1222 COVID-19 vaccine. Only in-frame clones appear in the TCRdb table, and some are missing; sequencing was by immunoSEQ multiplex PCR. This sample has about 110,000 clones, with approximately 90% found just once. With regard to this clone: Its specificity is not known.

Overall study findings and caveats: Spike-spanning, vaccine-associated CD4 TCRs were dominant at 160-218 and 743-854.

The receptor's source is an adult who received the AZD1222 COVID-19 vaccine. The sample in question was peripheral blood, obtained 28 days after the second AZD1222 dose.

For the CDR3, the DNA is TGTGCCAGCAGCCCCGGCCGGGACTTCCAAGAGACCCAGTACTTC. Residues: CASSPGRDFQETQYF. The genes are TRBV3-1 (or the pseudogene TRBV3-2) and TRBJ2-5; the D gene is possibly TRBD2 (6 bases). This CDR3 has 15 amino acids. The germline CDR1 and CDR2 sequences are LGHDT and YNNKEL (reference sequence). Trimming took off 4 bases at V and 1 base at J, with 13 bases between the two ends.